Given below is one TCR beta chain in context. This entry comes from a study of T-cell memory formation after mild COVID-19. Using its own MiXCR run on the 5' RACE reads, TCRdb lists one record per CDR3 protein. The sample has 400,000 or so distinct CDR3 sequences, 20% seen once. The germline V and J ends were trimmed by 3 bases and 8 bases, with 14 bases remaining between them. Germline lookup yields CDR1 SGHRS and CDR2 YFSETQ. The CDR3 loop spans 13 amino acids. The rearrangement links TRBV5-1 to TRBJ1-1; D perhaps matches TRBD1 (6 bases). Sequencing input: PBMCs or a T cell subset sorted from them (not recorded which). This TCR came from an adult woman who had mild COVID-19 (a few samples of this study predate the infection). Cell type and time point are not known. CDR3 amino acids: CASSYTGPPEAFF. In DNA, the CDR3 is TGCGCCAGCAGCTACACAGGGCCGCCCGAAGCTTTCTTT. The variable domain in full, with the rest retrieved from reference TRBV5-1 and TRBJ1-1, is KAGVTQTPRYLIKTRGQQVTLSCSPISGHRSVSWYQQTPGQGLQFLFEYFSETQRNKGNFPGRFSGRQFSNSRSEMNVSTLELGDSALYLCASSYTGPPEAFFGQGTRLTVV.